Listed below are T cell receptor beta chains from one sample, sequenced in a study of Tregs in tolerant kidney transplant recipients. The assay was immunoSEQ multiplex PCR, and TCRdb's table has in-frame clones only and misses some. The sample lists 85,000 to 90,000 clones, around 90% seen once, with over 4% in the top ten. Sample: CD8+ T cells from blood. These receptors came from a human donor in good health. Each CDR3 is given with its conserved first and last residue. The order of the fields is clone size, J gene, D gene, V gene, CDR3 protein, CDR3 DNA. The D gene is left open where the match is weak. Size is omitted from some rows. Given values are once, few, many or a class for expanded clones.

clone_size: .; j_call: TRBJ1-1; d_call: .; v_call: TRBV2; cdr3_aa: CASRSRNTEAFF; cdr3_nt: TGTGCCAGCAGAAGCAGGAACACTGAAGCTTTCTTT
clone_size: .; j_call: TRBJ1-2; d_call: .; v_call: TRBV6-5; cdr3_aa: CASSPPIF; cdr3_nt: TGTGCCAGCAGCCCCCCGATCTTC
clone_size: .; j_call: TRBJ2-1; d_call: TRBD2; v_call: TRBV15; cdr3_aa: CATSRDVRTSGYYNEQFF; cdr3_nt: TGTGCCACCAGCAGAGATGTTAGGACTAGCGGTTACTACAATGAGCAGTTCTTC
clone_size: once; j_call: TRBJ2-3; d_call: TRBD2; v_call: TRBV18; cdr3_aa: CASSPPRGRALGTDTQYF; cdr3_nt: TGTGCCAGCTCACCACCTCGCGGGAGGGCCCTCGGCACAGATACGCAGTATTTT
clone_size: .; j_call: TRBJ2-7; d_call: .; v_call: TRBV5-6; cdr3_aa: CASSRVRGMSSYEQYF; cdr3_nt: TGTGCCAGCAGCCGAGTTAGGGGTATGTCCTCCTACGAGCAGTACTTC
clone_size: .; j_call: TRBJ2-3; d_call: .; v_call: TRBV10-3; cdr3_aa: CAISDSSGGTDTQYF; cdr3_nt: TGTGCCATCAGTGATTCCAGCGGAGGGACAGATACGCAGTATTTT
clone_size: .; j_call: TRBJ2-5; d_call: .; v_call: TRBV25-1; cdr3_aa: CASSQTAGAQETQYF; cdr3_nt: TGTGCCAGCAGCCAGACGGCAGGGGCGCAAGAGACCCAGTACTTC
clone_size: .; j_call: TRBJ2-7; d_call: .; v_call: TRBV6-1; cdr3_aa: CASSLLSSYEQYF; cdr3_nt: TGTGCCAGCAGCCTATTAAGCTCCTACGAGCAGTACTTC
clone_size: once; j_call: TRBJ2-7; d_call: .; v_call: TRBV10-3; cdr3_aa: CAISDAGWGEQYF; cdr3_nt: TGTGCCATCAGTGACGCGGGTTGGGGCGAGCAGTACTTC
clone_size: .; j_call: TRBJ2-1; d_call: TRBD2; v_call: TRBV18; cdr3_aa: CASSTGTSGFYNEQFF; cdr3_nt: TGTGCCAGCTCAACCGGGACTAGCGGCTTTTACAATGAGCAGTTCTTC
clone_size: once; j_call: TRBJ2-7; d_call: .; v_call: TRBV5-1; cdr3_aa: CASRPQTGYEQYF; cdr3_nt: TGCGCCAGCAGGCCGCAGACAGGCTACGAGCAGTACTTC
clone_size: .; j_call: TRBJ2-1; d_call: TRBD2; v_call: TRBV7-9; cdr3_aa: CASTGLAAHNEQFF; cdr3_nt: TGTGCCAGCACGGGACTAGCGGCGCACAATGAGCAGTTCTTC
clone_size: .; j_call: TRBJ1-3; d_call: .; v_call: TRBV30; cdr3_aa: CAWSLTGLAGNTIYF; cdr3_nt: TGTGCCTGGAGTTTAACAGGGCTAGCTGGAAACACCATATATTTT
clone_size: .; j_call: TRBJ1-1; d_call: .; v_call: TRBV13; cdr3_aa: CASSLGRAGMNTEAFF; cdr3_nt: TGTGCCAGCAGCTTAGGTAGGGCAGGAATGAACACTGAAGCTTTCTTT
clone_size: once; j_call: TRBJ2-7; d_call: .; v_call: TRBV30; cdr3_aa: CAWSVSGPYEQYF; cdr3_nt: TGTGCCTGGAGTGTATCAGGACCCTACGAGCAGTACTTC
clone_size: .; j_call: TRBJ2-1; d_call: .; v_call: TRBV5-1; cdr3_aa: CASARGPREVEQFF; cdr3_nt: TGCGCCAGCGCGAGGGGTCCGCGGGAAGTTGAGCAGTTCTTC
clone_size: .; j_call: TRBJ2-5; d_call: .; v_call: TRBV9; cdr3_aa: CASSAPRGGETQYF; cdr3_nt: TGTGCCAGCAGCGCCCCCCGTGGAGGGGAGACCCAGTACTTC
clone_size: .; j_call: TRBJ2-3; d_call: TRBD2; v_call: TRBV19; cdr3_aa: CASSIGGLAVADTQYF; cdr3_nt: TGTGCCAGTAGTATAGGGGGACTAGCGGTCGCAGATACGCAGTATTTT
clone_size: .; j_call: TRBJ2-1; d_call: .; v_call: TRBV7-9; cdr3_aa: CASSLAVGTHNEQFF; cdr3_nt: TGTGCCAGCAGCTTAGCTGTCGGAACTCACAATGAGCAGTTCTTC
clone_size: .; j_call: TRBJ2-7; d_call: .; v_call: TRBV9; cdr3_aa: CASSVEGGEQYF; cdr3_nt: TGTGCCAGCAGCGTAGAAGGGGGCGAGCAGTACTTC
clone_size: .; j_call: TRBJ2-6; d_call: TRBD1; v_call: TRBV7-6; cdr3_aa: CARGQGDSGANVLTF; cdr3_nt: TGTGCCAGGGGACAGGGCGACTCTGGGGCCAACGTCCTGACTTTC
clone_size: .; j_call: TRBJ1-2; d_call: .; v_call: TRBV9; cdr3_aa: CASSSRADGYTF; cdr3_nt: TGTGCCAGCAGCTCGAGGGCAGATGGCTACACCTTC
clone_size: .; j_call: TRBJ2-3; d_call: .; v_call: TRBV27; cdr3_aa: CASSLWGRTTDTQYF; cdr3_nt: TGTGCCAGCAGTTTATGGGGAAGGACAACAGATACGCAGTATTTT
clone_size: .; j_call: TRBJ1-2; d_call: .; v_call: TRBV30; cdr3_aa: CAWSDEGGYTF; cdr3_nt: TGTGCCTGGAGTGATGAGGGAGGCTACACCTTC
clone_size: .; j_call: TRBJ1-2; d_call: .; v_call: TRBV6-5; cdr3_aa: CASSYSAGHINYGYTF; cdr3_nt: TGTGCCAGCAGTTACTCGGCAGGCCACATTAACTATGGCTACACCTTC
clone_size: .; j_call: TRBJ2-7; d_call: .; v_call: TRBV2; cdr3_aa: CASISRDRSYEQYF; cdr3_nt: TGTGCCAGCATCTCCCGGGACCGCTCTTACGAGCAGTACTTC
clone_size: .; j_call: TRBJ2-7; d_call: TRBD1; v_call: TRBV27; cdr3_aa: CASSLSTGSSEQYF; cdr3_nt: TGTGCCAGCAGTTTATCGACAGGGAGCTCCGAGCAGTACTTC
clone_size: once; j_call: TRBJ2-1; d_call: .; v_call: TRBV2; cdr3_aa: CASRGRGGHNEQFF; cdr3_nt: TGTGCCAGCAGGGGCAGGGGCGGCCACAATGAGCAGTTCTTC
clone_size: .; j_call: TRBJ2-1; d_call: .; v_call: TRBV7-9; cdr3_aa: CASSRGTEQFF; cdr3_nt: TGTGCCAGCAGCCGAGGGACAGAGCAGTTCTTC
clone_size: .; j_call: TRBJ2-7; d_call: .; v_call: TRBV27; cdr3_aa: CASSLYGSYEQYF; cdr3_nt: TGTGCCAGCAGTTTATACGGTTCCTACGAGCAGTACTTC
clone_size: .; j_call: TRBJ2-7; d_call: TRBD2; v_call: TRBV6-5; cdr3_aa: CASRQGLVWRNEQYF; cdr3_nt: TGTGCCAGCAGACAGGGACTAGTGTGGAGAAACGAGCAGTACTTC
clone_size: .; j_call: TRBJ2-5; d_call: TRBD1; v_call: TRBV29-1; cdr3_aa: CSIGQDVRGSETQYF; cdr3_nt: TGCAGCATCGGACAGGATGTCCGTGGATCAGAGACCCAGTACTTC
clone_size: .; j_call: TRBJ1-5; d_call: .; v_call: TRBV27; cdr3_aa: CASSLFGQGTLPQHF; cdr3_nt: TGTGCCAGCAGTTTATTCGGGCAGGGTACGCTGCCCCAGCATTTT
clone_size: .; j_call: TRBJ1-1; d_call: .; v_call: TRBV13; cdr3_aa: CASSLARKGTEAFF; cdr3_nt: TGTGCCAGCAGCTTAGCCCGTAAAGGGACCGAAGCTTTCTTT
clone_size: once; j_call: TRBJ2-3; d_call: .; v_call: TRBV2; cdr3_aa: CASSELGEARAPVTDTQYF; cdr3_nt: TGTGCCAGCAGTGAATTAGGGGAGGCGAGGGCGCCGGTCACAGATACGCAGTATTTT
clone_size: .; j_call: TRBJ2-7; d_call: TRBD1; v_call: TRBV19; cdr3_aa: CASSLSRPTGVNEQYF; cdr3_nt: TGTGCCAGTAGTCTCTCCCGGCCGACAGGGGTGAACGAGCAGTACTTC
clone_size: .; j_call: TRBJ1-6; d_call: .; v_call: TRBV25-1; cdr3_aa: CASSESKGWDSPLHF; cdr3_nt: TGTGCCAGCAGTGAATCGAAGGGGTGGGATTCACCCCTCCACTTT